A single sample gave rise to the 10 T cell receptor beta chains below, sequenced in a study of blood T cell repertoires in COVID-19 (TCRdb year 2020). Library method: the immunoSEQ multiplex PCR assay. In TCRdb, the immuneACCESS table is reduced to in-frame sequences with V and J assigned. These tables do not hold every clone; where another copy was compared, an unresolved V gene accounts for under half, and the others remain unexplained. Within this sample are hundreds of thousands of clones, with approximately 91% of them counted one time only. The leading ten clones occupy around 1% of the sample. Sequencing was done on a sample of PBMCs or T cells enriched from blood (not recorded which). Receptors were obtained from a woman aged 25 to 39 who had recovered from COVID-19.

This clone was detected only a few times. The chain uses TRBV9 and TRBJ2-1; a possible D gene is TRBD2 (6 bases). The CDR3 extends over 14 amino acids. CDR1 and CDR2 (germline): SGDLS, YYNGEE. The ends were cut back, 4 bases at V and 4 bases at J, with 12 bases in the middle. The CDR3 loop reads CASSKRREYNEQFF. CDR3 nucleotide sequence: TGTGCCAGCAGCAAAAGGAGGGAGTACAATGAGCAGTTCTTC.

Here the CDR3 reads CSVGQVPAQYF. For the CDR3, the DNA is TGCAGCGTCGGACAAGTTCCGGCCCAGTACTTC. The V gene is TRBV29-1, the J gene TRBJ2-5, with a tentative D call TRBD1 (5 bases). CDR3 length: 11 amino acids. Germline CDR1 SQVTM, CDR2 ANQGSEA. V was trimmed by 6 bases and J by 9 bases, leaving 14 bases between them.

The chain couples TRBV28 to TRBJ1-4; 7 bases agree with TRBD1. This CDR3 has 15 amino acids. V was clipped by 7 bases and J by 6 bases; unmatched bases: 11. In germline, CDR1 is MDHEN, CDR2 SYDVKM. CDR3 in DNA: TGTGCCAGCACTATAGGGGGCGCACCCCATGAAAAACTGTTTTTT. It is translated as CASTIGGAPHEKLFF.

This clone was picked up a small number of times. This chain joins TRBV19 and TRBJ1-3; no reliable D call. CDR1 is LNHDA, CDR2 SQIVND, per germline (reference sequence). CDR3 length: 15 amino acids. Trimming cost V 7 bases and J 0 bases, with 13 bases left between them. CDR3 sequence reads: CASIRNRNSGNTIYF. In nucleotides, the CDR3 is TGTGCCAGTATTAGAAATCGTAACTCTGGAAACACCATATATTTT.

The table lists this clone with a few counts. V and J are TRBV10-3 and TRBJ1-1; tentatively, D is TRBD1 (5 bases). The CDR3 extends over 12 amino acids. Trimming took off 6 bases at V and 8 bases at J, with 13 bases between the two ends. Germline CDR1 reads ENHRY; CDR2 reads SYGVKD. The CDR3 loop is CAIRTGRGEAFF. DNA of the CDR3: TGTGCCATCAGAACGGGACGGGGGGAAGCTTTCTTT.

This sequence joins TRBV27 and TRBJ2-1; TRBD2 aligns across 15 bases. Per the germline V gene, CDR1 is MNHEY and CDR2 is SMNVEV (reference sequence). CDR3 length: 17 amino acids. Trimming took 7 bases from V and 9 from J; bases not matched to a gene: 13. Written as DNA, the CDR3 is TGTGCCAGCACCAGCAGGACTAGCGGGAGGGCCGATAGTGAGCAGTTCTTC. Protein sequence: CASTSRTSGRADSEQFF.

The CDR3 reads CAISEGEYSRAFF. CDR3 coding DNA: TGTGCCATCAGTGAAGGAGAATATTCACGGGCTTTCTTT. The gene calls are TRBV10-3 and TRBJ1-1; the D is unclear. V was cut by 3 bases and J by 11 bases, with 16 bases left in between. The CDR3 covers 13 residues. Germline V lookup: CDR1 ENHRY, CDR2 SYGVKD.

The J gene is TRBJ2-1, the V gene TRBV10-1; the match to TRBD1 covers 10 bases. The length of the CDR3 is 15 residues. Unmatched junction bases numbered 7, after V lost 6 bases and J lost 5 bases. The germline gives CDR1 WNHNN, CDR2 SYGVQD (reference sequence). CDR3 loop: CASSRGTGDNNEQFF. CDR3 in DNA: TGCGCCAGCAGCCGCGGGACAGGGGACAACAATGAGCAGTTCTTC.

The rearrangement uses TRBV15 and TRBJ2-3; D possibly corresponds to TRBD1 (5 bases). V lost 1 base and J lost 5, with 7 bases in between. Germline CDR1 and CDR2: LNHNV and YYDKDF (reference sequence). The CDR3 is made up of 13 amino acids. CDR3 sequence (DNA): TGTGCCACCAGCAGAGCAGGGTTAGATACGCAGTATTTT. This translates into CATSRAGLDTQYF.

CDR3 residues: CASSPRVPKPQHF. CDR3 coding DNA: TGTGCCAGCAGTCCCAGGGTGCCCAAGCCCCAGCATTTT. The J gene is TRBJ1-5, the V gene TRBV28; D is perhaps TRBD1 (5 bases). This CDR3 contains 13 residues. Trimming removed 5 bases at V and 8 bases at J, with 13 bases between. The germline CDR1 and CDR2 sequences are MDHEN and SYDVKM.